This T cell receptor (beta chain) emerged from a study of OX40 agonist ivuxolimab in advanced cancers. On the study more broadly: Patients receiving dose escalation had hepatocellular carcinoma, melanoma, renal cell or head and neck cancer. Study results and caveats: Some nonresponders likewise displayed low normalized T-cell clonal expansion. Circulating CD4+ and CD8+ T cells showed clonal expansion by week 6 at 0.1 to 3.0 mg/kg.

J was trimmed by 1 base and V by 4 bases; bases with no gene match: 6. In germline, CDR1 is ENHRY, CDR2 SYGVKD. This CDR3 has 16 amino acids. Only in-frame clones appear in the TCRdb table, and some are missing; sequencing was by immunoSEQ multiplex PCR. The repertoire holds around 70,000 clones, roughly nine tenths seen once, with about 10% in the top ten. Remarks on this clone: The antigen remains undetermined.

Sequencing used CD4+ or CD8+ T cells sorted from blood, obtained in a trial of the OX40 agonist ivuxolimab. The V gene is TRBV10-3, the J gene TRBJ2-7; 11 nucleotides line up with TRBD2. This TCR was sampled from an adult with an advanced solid tumor such as melanoma, head and neck, liver or kidney cancer. The CDR3 DNA follows: TGTGCCATCAGTGGGCAATCTAGCGGGGGGTCCTACGAGCAGTACTTC. It codes for CAISGQSSGGSYEQYF.